This entry concerns a single T cell receptor beta chain. This record belongs to a study of shared clonotypes between healthy human individuals. Using immunoSEQ multiplex PCR, the repertoire was profiled, and TCRdb retains in-frame clones only, with some absent. The data show some 650,000 clones, about 97% seen once. Trimming took 2 bases from V and 2 from J; bases not matched to a gene: 4. The CDR3 length is 15 residues. The V gene's germline CDR1 is MNHNY and CDR2 SVGAGI (reference sequence). The TCR sequence derives from a woman aged 30 to 39 in good health. The chain has TRBV6-6 and TRBJ2-7; TRBD2 matches at 9 bases. Sequencing input: naive CD4+ T cells sorted from blood. Subset described: CD45RA+ positively selected. As DNA, the CDR3 is TGTGCCAGCAGTTACGGTCCTAGCGGGACCTACGAGCAGTACTTC. Its translation: CASSYGPSGTYEQYF.